Below are 18 T cell receptor beta chains sequenced from a single sample in a study of long-term antiretroviral therapy in people with HIV. Sequencing used immunoSEQ v3.0 at survey level. Assay used: immunoSEQ multiplex PCR; TCRdb lists only in-frame clones, some missing. The sample shows about 25,000 clones, approximately 83% of them seen only once. The sequencing here drew on unsorted PBMCs, taken 1.2 years after starting antiretroviral therapy. The receptors originated from a middle-aged man with HIV.

This chain's CDR3 is CASSPMTVSGANVLTF. As DNA, the CDR3 is TGTGCCAGCAGCCCCATGACCGTCTCTGGGGCCAACGTCCTGACTTTC. The rearrangement joins TRBV7-9 to TRBJ2-6; D not certain. Germline values: CDR1 SEHNR, CDR2 FQNEAQ (reference sequence). The length of the CDR3 is 16 residues. Trimming stripped 5 bases from V and 0 bases from J, with 11 bases between.

The chain couples TRBV27 to TRBJ2-1; no reliable D call. V was clipped by 2 bases and J by 4 bases, with 12 bases between them. Germline assignment: CDR1 MNHEY and CDR2 SMNVEV (reference sequence). The CDR3 loop spans 15 amino acids. The CDR3 sequence: CASSLSPSFYNEQFF. CDR3 nucleotides: TGTGCCAGCAGTTTAAGCCCCTCCTTTTACAATGAGCAGTTCTTC.

The chain carries TRBV7-9 and TRBJ2-2, with 8 bases aligning to TRBD2. Germline V gene sequence: CDR1 SEHNR, CDR2 FQNEAQ (reference sequence). The CDR3 has 14 amino acids. V shed 4 bases and J 5 bases; nucleotides not matched to a gene: 3. The CDR3 reads CASSSSGGTGELFF. As DNA, the CDR3 is TGTGCCAGCAGCTCGTCGGGGGGGACCGGGGAGCTGTTTTTT.

The V gene is TRBV7-8, the J gene TRBJ2-5; TRBD1 aligns across 7 bases. The CDR3 runs 14 residues. Germline V gene sequence: CDR1 SGHVS, CDR2 FQNEAQ. V lost 5 bases, J lost 1 base, and 4 bases stayed unmatched. The CDR3 DNA sequence: TGTGCCAGCAGCCTTTGGACAGGCCAAGAGACCCAGTACTTC. It is translated as CASSLWTGQETQYF.

This chain links TRBV2 with TRBJ2-1; 7 bases line up with TRBD1. Germline CDR1 reads SNHLY; CDR2 reads FYNNEI. V lost 2 bases and J lost 6; bases outside the gene matches: 13. The CDR3 is made up of 17 amino acids. The DNA for the CDR3 is TGTGCCAGCAGTGAAACCCACAACAGGGGTCCCTCCAATGAGCAGTTCTTC. Translated: CASSETHNRGPSNEQFF.

The CDR3 coding sequence is TGCAGCTCCGCGGACCTGAAGGAGACCCAGTACTTC. Amino acids: CSSADLKETQYF. This chain uses TRBV29-1 with TRBJ2-5, with D unclear. Trimming took off 8 bases at V and 5 bases at J, with 15 bases between the two ends. CDR1 is SQVTM and CDR2 is ANQGSEA in the germline V gene. The CDR3 is 12 amino acids.

CDR3 bases: TGTGCCAGCAGCTTTATCGCCAGGGGGGGAGAAAAACTGTTTTTT. Protein: CASSFIARGGEKLFF. The V gene is TRBV11-2, the J gene TRBJ1-4; 7 nucleotides align to TRBD1. Germline-derived CDR1 and CDR2 are SGHAT and FQNNGV. The CDR3 has 15 amino acids. V was clipped by 3 bases and J by 8 bases; unmatched bases: 9.

The chain combines TRBV2 with TRBJ1-2; a possible D gene is TRBD1 (6 bases). In germline, CDR1 is SNHLY, CDR2 FYNNEI. The CDR3 is 14 residues long. Trimming shortened V by 6 bases and J by 4 bases, and 15 bases separated the two germline ends. The CDR3 loop is CASSPSDSLYGYTF. CDR3 DNA sequence: TGTGCCAGCAGCCCGTCGGACAGCCTCTATGGCTACACCTTC.

This sequence joins TRBV5-4 and TRBJ1-1, with D possibly matching TRBD1 (6 bases). Germline-derived CDR1 and CDR2 are SGHNT and YYREEE (reference sequence). With 1 base removed from V and 4 bases from J, the gap between germline ends came to 14 bases. CDR3 length: 15 residues. The CDR3 region is CASSLQGGSLTEAFF. CDR3 bases: TGTGCCAGCAGCTTGCAAGGGGGATCCCTCACTGAAGCTTTCTTT.

The J gene is TRBJ2-5, the V gene TRBV9; 11 bases fit TRBD2. J was trimmed by 4 bases and V by 2 bases; bases with no gene match: 1. This CDR3 is built from 14 residues. Germline V gene sequence: CDR1 SGDLS, CDR2 YYNGEE. The CDR3 sequence is CASSVSGGAETQYF. The CDR3 nucleotides are TGTGCCAGCAGCGTTAGCGGGGGGGCAGAGACCCAGTACTTC.

The chain uses TRBV27 and TRBJ1-2; D is uncertain. The CDR3 length is 14 residues. V was clipped by 2 bases and J by 4 bases, with 11 bases between them. CDR1 and CDR2 from the germline V gene are MNHEY and SMNVEV (reference sequence). Written as DNA, the CDR3 is TGTGCCAGCAGTTTAAACCCCTGGTTCTATGGCTACACCTTC. It translates to CASSLNPWFYGYTF.

The J gene is TRBJ2-6, the V gene TRBV7-9; D is uncertain. V lost 2 bases to trimming and J lost 4 bases, with 15 bases between them. Germline lookup yields CDR1 SEHNR and CDR2 FQNEAQ (reference sequence). This CDR3 comprises 17 residues. The CDR3 DNA reads TGTGCCAGCAGCTTAAAGGCCGATTCCCTGGGGGCCAACGTCCTGACTTTC. This gives the protein CASSLKADSLGANVLTF.

The CDR3 spells CASSLLRREEQYF. Here the CDR3 DNA reads TGCGCCAGCAGCCTCCTCAGGAGGGAGGAGCAGTATTTT. This rearrangement joins TRBV4-1 to TRBJ2-3; perhaps TRBD2 as D (6 bases). Trimming stripped 4 bases from V and 11 bases from J, with 16 bases between. CDR1 is MGHRA and CDR2 is YSYEKL in the germline V gene. The CDR3 covers 13 residues.

The chain carries TRBV6-5 and TRBJ2-3, with D possibly being TRBD2 (5 bases). Trimming cost V 2 bases and J 4 bases, with 16 bases left between them. CDR1 MNHEY and CDR2 SVGAGI come from the germline V gene. CDR3 length: 16 amino acids. The CDR3 DNA reads TGTGCCAGCAGTTACCGGTTCCGGGAAATCCCAGATACGCAGTATTTT. This translates into CASSYRFREIPDTQYF.

The rearrangement links TRBV4-1 to TRBJ1-1; D call uncertain. The germline V gene has CDR1 MGHRA and CDR2 YSYEKL. Trimming shortened V by 1 base and J by 0 bases, and 12 bases separated the two germline ends. The CDR3 spans 16 residues. The CDR3 loop reads CASSQVDLRVNTEAFF. In nucleotides, the CDR3 is TGCGCCAGCAGCCAAGTGGATTTGAGGGTGAACACTGAAGCTTTCTTT.

This clone has just one count. In the same sample, other DNA sequences code for this CDR3. The chain joins TRBV18 to TRBJ2-5; D is undetermined. Germline CDR1 and CDR2: KGHSH and LQKENI. This CDR3 is built from 13 residues. V shed 2 bases and J shed 1 base, with 5 bases lying between them. The CDR3 sequence: CASSPGLQETQYF. As DNA, the CDR3 is TGTGCCAGCTCACCAGGGCTCCAAGAGACCCAGTACTTC.

The chain carries TRBV5-6 and TRBJ2-5; D not resolved. The CDR3 is made up of 11 amino acids. CDR1 SGHDT and CDR2 YYEEEE come from the germline V gene. Trimming took off 3 bases at V and 4 bases at J, with 4 bases between the two ends. In DNA form, the CDR3 reads TGTGCCAGCAGCTCCCTAGAGACCCAGTACTTC. This encodes CASSSLETQYF.

The chain carries TRBV6-6 and TRBJ1-2; weak D call: TRBD1 (5 bases). Trimming left V 0 bases short and J 2 bases short, with 10 bases between. The CDR3 length is 15 residues. Germline assignment: CDR1 MNHNY and CDR2 SVGAGI (reference sequence). The CDR3 region is CASSYSAAGNYGYTF. The DNA for the CDR3 is TGTGCCAGCAGTTACTCGGCGGCAGGGAACTATGGCTACACCTTC.